The clone carrying this T cell receptor (beta chain) has just a few counts. These data originate in a study of blood T cells in healthy people across ages. Study at large: The capture of about one barcoded beta molecule per two T cells was achieved by template switching.

With a J-beta primer mix and a sample-barcoded 5' primer, a second PCR ran about 7 to 12 cycles. TCRdb ran MiXCR on the 5' RACE reads and lists one entry per CDR3 protein. In the table there are roughly 1,000,000 distinct CDR3 sequences, less than 25% of which are singletons. The sample also formed part of further work on T cells of mothers and their children. That source notes: The second PCR's M1S primer added sample barcodes and 2-4 random nucleotides.

The sequencing input was blood. This receptor was obtained from a girl aged 2 to 9 in good health.

CDR3 nucleotide sequence: TGCAGTGCTAGAGATCTTAGCGGAATCTACGAGCAGTACTTC. Residues: CSARDLSGIYEQYF. The chain joins TRBV20-1 to TRBJ2-5; perhaps TRBD2 as D (6 bases). The DNA end favors TRBJ2-7, so the J call may be wrong. The CDR3 length is 14 residues. Germline V lookup: CDR1 DFQATT, CDR2 SNEGSKA (reference sequence).